The 23 T cell receptor beta chains reported below all come from one sample, sequenced in a study of early T cells in non-severe SARS-CoV-2 infection. A single record per CDR3 protein comes from TCRdb applying MiXCR to the 5' RACE reads. The profile shows some 60,000 distinct CDR3 sequences, around an eighth of them singletons. The sequencing used whole blood, collected at baseline. The receptor set was obtained from an adult who was a healthcare worker with PCR-confirmed SARS-CoV-2 infection or an uninfected control (not recorded which).

This clonotype occurred a few times. The rearrangement joins TRBV4-3 to TRBJ2-5; perhaps TRBD1 as D (6 bases). The CDR3 has 18 amino acids. Deletions cut 0 bases from V and 0 bases from J, with 17 bases between. Germline V gene data show CDR1 as LGHNA and CDR2 as YSLEER. This CDR3 is CASSQEFTGIIDQETQYF. CDR3 coding DNA: TGCGCCAGCAGCCAAGAATTCACAGGGATAATCGACCAAGAGACCCAGTACTTC.

This clonotype was picked up a small number of times. The rearrangement joins TRBV12-5 to TRBJ2-1; D possibly corresponds to TRBD2 (5 bases). From germline, CDR1 is LGHNT and CDR2 FRNRAP. The CDR3 spans 16 residues. The V end was cut by 5 bases, the J end by 0 bases, with 14 bases between. The CDR3 region is CASGPLEGSSYNEQFF. CDR3 coding DNA: TGTGCTAGTGGTCCCTTGGAAGGGAGCTCCTACAATGAGCAGTTCTTC.

The chain recombines TRBV4-2 with TRBJ2-5, with D possibly called TRBD1 or TRBD2 (6 bases each). Trimming took 5 bases from V and 4 from J, leaving 14 bases between them. The CDR3 consists of 14 residues. The V gene's germline CDR1 is LGHNA and CDR2 YNFKEQ. The CDR3 region has the DNA TGTGCCAGCAGCACTCCGGGGGCAGGAGAGACCCAGTACTTC. Translation: CASSTPGAGETQYF.

This clonotype occurred a few times. The chain couples TRBV7-6 to TRBJ2-7; D not certain. This CDR3 is 14 amino acids long. The V end lost 3 bases, the J end lost 0 bases, and 9 bases lay between the germline ends. Germline loops: CDR1 SGHVS, CDR2 FNYEAQ. CDR3 amino acids: CASSFSQSSYEQYF. Here the CDR3 DNA reads TGTGCCAGCAGCTTCTCTCAGTCCTCCTACGAGCAGTACTTC.

The sample holds many counts of this clonotype. The rearrangement uses TRBV29-1 and TRBJ1-1, with a weak D call TRBD1 (5 bases). Germline-derived CDR1 and CDR2 are SQVTM and ANQGSEA. This CDR3 has 11 amino acids. V was pared by 4 bases and J by 8 bases, with 11 bases between. The CDR3 loop reads CSVVGGREAFF. CDR3 sequence (DNA): TGCAGCGTTGTCGGGGGGAGGGAAGCTTTCTTT.

As regards this clonotype: At one end, the junction sequence differs from germline, possibly due to a read error. This chain joins TRBV20-1 and TRBJ2-7; D is unclear. This CDR3 is 16 amino acids long. The germline V gene has CDR1 DFQATT and CDR2 SNEGSKA (reference sequence). The CDR3 DNA reads TGCAGTGCTAGAGACCAGGCAGGTGACTTGTCCTCCGAGCAGTACTTC. Translated: CSARDQAGDLSSEQYF.

Many counts were recorded for this clonotype. V and J are TRBV28 and TRBJ2-7, with 8 bases fitting TRBD2. V was pared by 2 bases and J by 3 bases, with 6 bases of the junction left unmatched. The CDR3 sequence is 15 residues long. Germline V gene data show CDR1 as MDHEN and CDR2 as SYDVKM. This CDR3 is CASSLESGGNYEQYF. The CDR3 DNA sequence: TGTGCCAGCAGTTTAGAGTCGGGAGGGAACTACGAGCAGTACTTC.

This sequence joins TRBV7-9 and TRBJ1-2; 8 nucleotides line up with TRBD1. The V gene end was trimmed by 0 bases and the J gene end by 5 bases; junction bases not matched to a gene: 2. CDR1 SEHNR and CDR2 FQNEAQ come from the germline V gene (reference sequence). This CDR3 has 14 amino acids. As DNA, the CDR3 is TGTGCCAGCAGCTTAGCGCAGGGGGCATATGGCTACACCTTC. Amino acids: CASSLAQGAYGYTF.

This clonotype was detected ten times or more. This chain connects TRBV2 to TRBJ2-4; 8 nucleotides line up with TRBD2. J lost 6 bases, V lost 4 bases, and 8 bases had no gene match. The germline V gene has CDR1 SNHLY and CDR2 FYNNEI. CDR3 length equals 15 residues. In nucleotides, the CDR3 is TGTGCCAGCAGTGGTACGGGAGGGCCTTCAAACATTCAGTACTTC. This encodes CASSGTGGPSNIQYF.

In its sample, this clonotype was seen many times. This chain links TRBV7-9 with TRBJ2-5, with 7 bases identical to TRBD2. Germline V lookup: CDR1 SEHNR, CDR2 FQNEAQ (reference sequence). CDR3 length: 15 amino acids. The V and J ends lost 5 bases and 5 bases, in that order; junction bases with no gene match: 11. CDR3 sequence (DNA): TGTGCCAGCAGCCGCAGGGCCGGACTAGTGGAGACCCAGTACTTC. Its translation: CASSRRAGLVETQYF.

The chain couples TRBV28 to TRBJ2-7, with D unclear. The V and J ends lost 3 bases and 0 bases respectively, with 9 bases between them. This CDR3 contains 14 residues. The germline V gene encodes CDR1 MDHEN and CDR2 SYDVKM. In DNA, the CDR3 is TGTGCCAGCAGTTTTCTGGGAAGCTCCTACGAGCAGTACTTC. It yields the protein CASSFLGSSYEQYF.

V usage is TRBV30 and J usage is TRBJ2-2, with D perhaps matching TRBD1 or TRBD2 (5 bases each). With 5 bases removed from V and 5 bases from J, the gap between germline ends came to 15 bases. CDR1 GTSNPN and CDR2 SVGIG come from the germline V gene (reference sequence). The CDR3 contains 14 residues. The DNA of the CDR3 is TGTGCCTGGGAGACGGGGCATCGAACCGGGGAGCTGTTTTTT. Translated: CAWETGHRTGELFF.

This clonotype occurred many times. The chain uses TRBV9 and TRBJ1-1; D is perhaps TRBD1 (5 bases). V was cut by 0 bases and J by 4 bases, with 10 bases left in between. The germline V gene encodes CDR1 SGDLS and CDR2 YYNGEE. There are 14 residues in the CDR3. This CDR3 reads CASSVGGLGTEAFF. CDR3 sequence (DNA): TGTGCCAGCAGCGTAGGGGGGTTGGGCACTGAAGCTTTCTTT.

This clonotype was recorded a few times. V gene TRBV7-2 combines with J gene TRBJ2-1, with 7 nucleotides matching TRBD1. After removal of 5 bases from V and 8 bases from J, the junction contained 12 bases not matched to a gene. CDR1 and CDR2 (germline): SGHTA, FQGNSA. The CDR3 is made up of 15 amino acids. The CDR3 nucleotides are TGTGCCAGCAGCCCCGACAGGGATTTGCTCGATGAGCAGTTCTTC. Amino acids: CASSPDRDLLDEQFF.

The chain employs TRBV27 and TRBJ2-1; TRBD1 might be the D (5 bases). Deletions cut 6 bases from V and 7 bases from J, with 13 bases between. CDR1 and CDR2 (germline): MNHEY, SMNVEV (reference sequence). The CDR3 loop spans 13 amino acids. This CDR3 is CASRGLGINEQFF. Written as DNA, the CDR3 is TGTGCCAGCAGGGGGCTCGGCATTAATGAGCAGTTCTTC.

This clonotype came up many times. The V gene is TRBV28, the J gene TRBJ2-7; 7 bases are shared with TRBD2. The CDR3 extends over 16 amino acids. Germline CDR1 is MDHEN and CDR2 is SYDVKM. Trimming took 4 bases from V and 2 from J; bases not matched to a gene: 11. The CDR3 is CASSSLGGSLAYEQYF. CDR3 sequence (DNA): TGTGCCAGCAGTTCGTTGGGGGGGTCACTAGCCTACGAGCAGTACTTC.

This chain joins TRBV6-2 or TRBV6-3 and TRBJ2-7, with TRBD1 matching over 9 bases. CDR3 length: 14 amino acids. Germline V gives CDR1 MNHEY, CDR2 SVGEGT. V trimming: 4 bases; J trimming: 0 bases; junction bases outside the gene matches: 1. The DNA for the CDR3 is TGTGCCAGCAGTTGGGACAGGGTCTCCTACGAGCAGTACTTC. Protein product: CASSWDRVSYEQYF.

This clonotype was recorded at least ten times. This chain links TRBV24-1 with TRBJ1-5, with 8 nucleotides matching TRBD1. CDR1 and CDR2 (germline): KGHDR, SFDVKD. The junction had 5 bases not matched to a gene; V was cut back by 4 bases and J by 4 bases. The CDR3 runs 15 residues. CDR3 region: CATSDRGRGNQPQHF. CDR3 nucleotides: TGTGCCACCAGTGACAGGGGGCGAGGAAATCAGCCCCAGCATTTT.

This rearrangement joins TRBV20-1 to TRBJ1-3; a weak D match, TRBD1 (5 bases). Germline V gene data show CDR1 as DFQATT and CDR2 as SNEGSKA (reference sequence). V lost 3 bases and J lost 0, with 18 bases in between. CDR3 length: 17 amino acids. The DNA for the CDR3 is TGCAGTGCTAGGGGGGAACCGGGACGGAGCTCTGGAAACACCATATATTTT. It yields the protein CSARGEPGRSSGNTIYF.

This clonotype showed up many times. CDR3 sequence (DNA): TGCGCCAGCAGCTCGGAGGGACTAGACTTCGAGCAGTACTTC. Protein: CASSSEGLDFEQYF. The chain couples TRBV5-1 to TRBJ2-7, with 8 bases lining up with TRBD2. The CDR3 covers 14 residues. In germline, CDR1 is SGHRS, CDR2 YFSETQ. J was trimmed by 6 bases and V by 3 bases; bases with no gene match: 8. Filled out from reference TRBV5-1 and TRBJ2-7, the complete variable domain reads KAGVTQTPRYLIKTRGQQVTLSCSPISGHRSVSWYQQTPGQGLQFLFEYFSETQRNKGNFPGRFSGRQFSNSRSEMNVSTLELGDSALYLCASSSEGLDFEQYFGPGTRLTVT.

This clonotype was counted ten times or more. The chain uses TRBV10-3 and TRBJ1-3; no clear D. Germline V gene data show CDR1 as ENHRY and CDR2 as SYGVKD. This CDR3 is 15 amino acids long. Trimming took 4 bases from V and 0 from J, leaving 10 bases between them. The chain's CDR3 is CAISGGGASGNTIYF. The CDR3 DNA sequence: TGTGCCATCAGTGGTGGAGGCGCCTCTGGAAACACCATATATTTT.

This clonotype was picked up a small number of times. The chain couples TRBV5-6 to TRBJ2-7, with TRBD1 identical over 7 bases. J gave up 6 bases and V 4 bases, and 4 bases lay outside the gene matches. The CDR3 contains 12 residues. Germline-derived CDR1 and CDR2 are SGHDT and YYEEEE. The DNA for the CDR3 is TGTGCCAGCAGCCTGACAGGGATCGAGCAGTACTTC. This encodes CASSLTGIEQYF.

Relative to its sample, this clonotype is medium-sized (0.01 to 0.1%). In nucleotides, the CDR3 is TGTGCCAGCAGCTTAACAGGGGGCGGGAATTTCTACGAGCAGTACTTC. Its translation is CASSLTGGGNFYEQYF. The chain carries TRBV5-6 and TRBJ2-7, with 9 bases aligning to TRBD1. Per the germline V gene, CDR1 is SGHDT and CDR2 is YYEEEE. This CDR3 is built from 16 residues. The V and J ends lost 2 bases and 3 bases, in that order; junction bases with no gene match: 9.